This record looks at one TCR beta chain sequence and its context. This record comes from a study of shared clonotypes between healthy human individuals. Overall study: The donor group consisted of two women and a few men, aged 18 to 49. Every donor yielded three CD4 naive, three CD4 memory, two CD8 naive and one CD8 memory plate.

Profiling relied on immunoSEQ multiplex PCR, and the TCRdb table lists in-frame clones only, not all of them. Of about 2.4 million clones in the sample, about 92% were seen once. Both subsets, CD45RA+ naive and CD45RA-negative memory, were split from the CD4+ cells. This sequence was found in a young man in good health. Source material: naive CD4+ T cells sorted from blood. Noted subset: CD45RA+ positively selected.

CDR3 residues: CAWSAKPRDTEAFF. The CDR3, as DNA: TGTGCCTGGAGTGCAAAACCGCGGGACACTGAAGCTTTCTTT. The chain uses TRBV30 and TRBJ1-1; D is undetermined. V lost 1 base to trimming and J lost 3 bases, with 12 bases between them. The CDR3 sequence is 14 residues long. The germline gives CDR1 GTSNPN, CDR2 SVGIG (reference sequence).